The 2 T cell receptor beta chains in this list originate from one sample, sequenced in a study of blood T cell repertoires in COVID-19. Repertoires were generated with immunoSEQ multiplex PCR, while TCRdb's copy carries only in-frame clones and drops some. The table has 100,000 to 130,000 clones, 88% seen once; the top ten hold 6.8%. The sequencing sample was made of peripheral blood. The source is a man between 45 and 60 years old with active or convalescent COVID-19.

This sequence joins TRBV5-1 and TRBJ2-7; 7 bases are shared with TRBD1. Unmatched junction bases numbered 8, after V lost 2 bases and J lost 3 bases. CDR3 size: 15 residues. Germline V CDR1 and CDR2: SGHRS, YFSETQ. CDR3 residues: CASSFPTGKVYEQYF. The CDR3 region has the DNA TGCGCCAGCAGCTTTCCGACAGGGAAAGTCTACGAGCAGTACTTC. Drawing the rest from reference TRBV5-1 and TRBJ2-7, the complete variable domain is KAGVTQTPRYLIKTRGQQVTLSCSPISGHRSVSWYQQTPGQGLQFLFEYFSETQRNKGNFPGRFSGRQFSNSRSEMNVSTLELGDSALYLCASSFPTGKVYEQYFGPGTRLTVT.

The chain has TRBV11-2 and TRBJ2-7; TRBD2 matches at 9 bases. The CDR3 totals 14 residues. Germline lookup yields CDR1 SGHAT and CDR2 FQNNGV. Trimming at V came to 8 bases and at J to 6 bases, leaving 11 bases not matched to a gene. The chain's CDR3 is CASSLGLAGREQYF. In nucleotides, the CDR3 is TGTGCCAGCTCACTCGGGCTAGCGGGACGCGAGCAGTACTTC.